This T cell receptor beta chain was obtained from a study of blood T cells in healthy people across ages. V lost 0 bases to trimming and J lost 5 bases, with 6 bases between them. The length of the CDR3 is 13 residues. Germline loops: CDR1 MGHDK, CDR2 SYGVNS. Using a J-beta primer mix together with a sample-barcoded 5' primer, a second PCR was run for roughly 6 to 11 cycles. All samples gave at least 2.5 million CDR3-containing paired-end reads. TCRdb used MiXCR to reprocess the 5' RACE reads, holding one entry per CDR3 protein. The sample has about 400,000 distinct CDR3 sequences; 52% are singletons. In this sample, this clonotype turned up a few times. The target antigen is unknown. Study observations and caveats: Per-million-T-cell TCR beta diversity fell roughly linearly with age. Both higher diversity and more naive CD4+ cells marked long-lived donors when set against aged donors.

This receptor was identified in a man in his sixties in good health. The V gene is TRBV25-1, the J gene TRBJ2-3; no firm D call. Sequencing used blood. The CDR3 protein is CASSEYVGDTQYF. DNA for the CDR3: TGTGCCAGCAGTGAATATGTGGGAGATACGCAGTATTTT.